This T cell receptor beta chain was profiled in a study of radiotherapy plus CTLA-4 blockade in lung cancer. Whole-study findings and limits: Among blood TCR repertoires after radiotherapy plus ipilimumab, tumor-derived clones expanded.

Chemo-refractory metastatic non-small-cell lung cancer patients underwent focal radiation alongside CTLA-4 blockade with ipilimumab. As regards this clone: The antigen remains undetermined.

V was cut by 0 bases and J by 9 bases, with 12 bases left in between. Germline V gene lookup returns CDR1 MNHEY and CDR2 SVGAGI. The CDR3 runs to 14 residues. Sequencing used immunoSEQ multiplex PCR; TCRdb keeps in-frame clones, though not all of them. This repertoire shows approximately 98,000 clones, roughly four fifths found once; its top ten account for around 3.7%. The clonotype originates from a human donor with non-small cell lung cancer who had a partial response to radiotherapy plus ipilimumab. Sample: peripheral blood, taken from a patient treated with radiotherapy plus ipilimumab. V and J are TRBV6-5 and TRBJ1-3; maybe TRBD1 (5 bases). The DNA for the CDR3 is TGTGCCAGCAGTTACTCGCTCGGGGGTAGCACCATATATTTT. Translated: CASSYSLGGSTIYF.